This TCR beta chain emerged from a study of Graves' ophthalmopathy and Graves' hyperthyroidism. Hyperthyroidism patients, aged 18 to 65, were newly diagnosed, under 2 months' duration. Other autoimmune disease, uncontrolled infection, pregnancy and lactation led to exclusion. Diagnosis relied on clinical symptoms, serum thyroxine, TRAb, thyroid ultrasound and orbital computed tomography. The sequenced template was RNA, covering the TCR beta CDR3 region. Second-round multiplex PCR came after first-round RT-PCR with HTBI primers. TCRdb re-called the multiplex PCR reads through MiXCR, storing one row per CDR3 protein. The sample contains about 1.2 million distinct CDR3 sequences, approximately 35% of which appear only once. After removal of 3 bases from V and 7 bases from J, the junction contained 8 bases not matched to a gene. The CDR3 is 15 amino acids. The sample holds many counts of this clonotype.

This chain connects TRBV12-3 or TRBV12-4 to TRBJ1-4; 7 bases are shared with TRBD1. The sequenced sample was peripheral blood or thyroid tissue (not recorded which). This TCR derives from an adult man with Graves' hyperthyroidism. The CDR3 bases are TGTGCCAGCAGTTTGACAGGGTTGGTTGGTGAAAAACTGTTTTTT. Its translation is CASSLTGLVGEKLFF.